The 26 T cell receptor beta chains reported below all come from one sample, sequenced in a study of CD8+CD57+ T cells in acquired aplastic anemia. TCR beta VDJ and CDR3 profiles were obtained from a genomic DNA template. From the reads, TCRdb called clonotypes with MiXCR, one entry per CDR3 protein. The sample lists about 190,000 distinct CDR3 sequences, 54% seen once, with about 17% in the top ten. The sequencing input was sorted CD4+, CD8+, or CD8+CD57+ T cells (not recorded which) from PBMCs. Receptors were obtained from a human donor in good health, serving as a control.

This chain links TRBV7-6 with TRBJ1-2; no clear D. Germline values: CDR1 SGHVS, CDR2 FNYEAQ. The V end was cut by 5 bases, the J end by 7 bases, with 23 bases between. The CDR3 has 16 amino acids. The CDR3 coding sequence is TGTGCCAGCAGCCTCGTAATAGGTTCCGTATTGGGTGGCTACACCTTC. This encodes CASSLVIGSVLGGYTF.

This clonotype was seen many times. The J gene is TRBJ2-4, the V gene TRBV19, with D possibly being TRBD1 or TRBD2 (5 bases each). The ends were cut back, 5 bases at V and 1 base at J, with 9 bases in the middle. CDR3 length equals 14 residues. Germline V gene data show CDR1 as LNHDA and CDR2 as SQIVND (reference sequence). CDR3 nucleotides: TGTGCCAGTAGTTCCGAGGGGGCCAAAAACATTCAGTACTTC. Translation gives CASSSEGAKNIQYF.

The V call is TRBV2, the J call TRBJ2-5; possible D gene TRBD1, 6 bases. V was pared by 7 bases and J by 0 bases, with 12 bases between. In germline, CDR1 is SNHLY, CDR2 FYNNEI. The CDR3 has 14 residues. CDR3 loop: CASTADRYQETQYF. The CDR3 DNA is TGTGCCAGCACCGCCGACAGGTACCAAGAGACCCAGTACTTC.

The genes are TRBV20-1 and TRBJ2-3; 14 bases are shared with TRBD2. V was clipped by 6 bases and J by 4 bases; unmatched bases: 3. The CDR3 has 14 residues. From germline, CDR1 is DFQATT and CDR2 SNEGSKA (reference sequence). CDR3 DNA sequence: TGCAGTGCCCCGACTAGCGGGGGGGCAGATACGCAGTATTTT. It translates to CSAPTSGGADTQYF.

The sample holds a few counts of this clonotype. The J gene is TRBJ1-1, the V gene TRBV15; tentative D call: TRBD1 (5 bases). Trimming removed 3 bases at V and 1 base at J, with 9 bases between. Germline-derived CDR1 and CDR2 are LNHNV and YYDKDF (reference sequence). CDR3 length equals 14 residues. The DNA for the CDR3 is TGTGCCACCAGCAGGGACACCTGGAACACTGAAGCTTTCTTT. Translated, it gives CATSRDTWNTEAFF.

This clonotype was seen only once. A read error may produce the germline difference seen at one junction end. The chain is built from TRBV19 and TRBJ1-5, with D perhaps matching TRBD1 (5 bases). Germline CDR1 reads LNHDA; CDR2 reads SQIVND (reference sequence). The CDR3 has 14 residues. CDR3 bases: TGTGCCGGTAGGGACCAGTATAGCAATCAGCCCCAGCATTTT. Translated: CAGRDQYSNQPQHF.

V usage is TRBV24-1 and J usage is TRBJ1-3; D possibly corresponds to TRBD1 (5 bases). CDR3 length: 17 amino acids. The ends were cut back, 11 bases at V and 0 bases at J, with 22 bases in the middle. Per the germline V gene, CDR1 is KGHDR and CDR2 is SFDVKD. CDR3 sequence reads: CASSQGGLRDSGNTIYF. The CDR3 DNA reads as TGTGCCAGCAGCCAAGGAGGACTCAGGGACTCTGGAAACACCATATATTTT.

This clonotype was detected many times. The chain links TRBV10-3 to TRBJ2-4; D tentatively reads TRBD1 or TRBD2 (5 bases each). Germline CDR1 reads ENHRY; CDR2 reads SYGVKD. The V gene lost 7 bases and the J gene lost 8 bases, with 21 bases spanning the gap. This CDR3 has 15 amino acids. CDR3 sequence: CAINSGPSGSDIQYF. The CDR3 nucleotides read TGTGCCATCAATTCGGGACCGTCGGGTAGTGACATTCAGTACTTC.

In its sample, this clonotype was seen many times. This chain connects TRBV6-5 to TRBJ1-2, with TRBD1 matching over 12 bases. This CDR3 is built from 15 residues. Germline values: CDR1 MNHEY, CDR2 SVGAGI. V lost 4 bases and J lost 8; bases outside the gene matches: 8. The CDR3 reads CASSSPGQGAPGYTF. CDR3 in DNA: TGTGCCAGCAGTTCCCCGGGACAGGGGGCTCCGGGCTACACCTTC.

This clonotype was recorded once. The V call is TRBV2, the J call TRBJ2-3; D remains ambiguous. The germline CDR1 and CDR2 sequences are SNHLY and FYNNEI. The V gene lost 9 bases and the J gene lost 11 bases, with 24 bases spanning the gap. The CDR3 is made up of 14 amino acids. The CDR3 nucleotides read TGTGCCAGTTCAGATGCCAATCTTCGATGGGGGCAGTATTTT. Its translation is CASSDANLRWGQYF.

The table lists this clonotype with many counts. V is TRBV28 and J is TRBJ2-1, with unresolved D. The germline CDR1 and CDR2 sequences are MDHEN and SYDVKM. There are 11 residues in the CDR3. Trimming stripped 7 bases from V and 4 bases from J, with 5 bases between. The DNA of the CDR3 is TGTGCCAGCACCACATACAATGAGCAGTTCTTC. Translating gives CASTTYNEQFF.

V is TRBV7-2 and J is TRBJ2-3, with D unresolved. This CDR3 has 13 amino acids. V was shortened by 9 bases and J by 11 bases, with 21 bases between the two germline ends. Looked up from germline, CDR1 is SGHTA and CDR2 is FQGNSA. The CDR3 here is CASSLAPHPLQYF. CDR3 DNA sequence: TGTGCCAGTTCCCTCGCGCCCCATCCATTGCAGTATTTT.

For this clonotype: A much larger clonotype is one base distant, so this may be a read error. The V call is TRBV7-2, the J call TRBJ2-5; 8 bases map to TRBD2. The CDR3 totals 15 residues. J lost 5 bases, V lost 8 bases, and 13 bases had no gene match. Germline V lookup: CDR1 SGHTA, CDR2 FQGNSA. CDR3 in amino acids: CASGFRDGGGETQYF. In DNA form, the CDR3 reads TGTGCCAGCGGTTTTAGGGACGGGGGGGGGGAGACCCAGTACTTC.

The gene calls are TRBV14 and TRBJ2-7, with D perhaps matching TRBD1 (5 bases). In germline, CDR1 is SGHDN, CDR2 FVKESK. Trimming left V 2 bases short and J 3 bases short, with 11 bases between. The CDR3 is 14 residues long. The chain's CDR3 is CASSQSTGYYEQYF. The CDR3 coding sequence is TGTGCCAGCAGCCAATCTACAGGTTACTACGAGCAGTACTTC.

V is TRBV7-2 and J is TRBJ2-3, with TRBD2 matching over 7 bases. With 3 bases clipped from V and 0 bases from J, the junction kept 3 bases outside the gene matches. Germline CDR1 is SGHTA and CDR2 is FQGNSA. The CDR3 is 15 amino acids. DNA of the CDR3: TGTGCCAGCAGCTTGGCGGGGGAGAGCACAGATACGCAGTATTTT. This codes for CASSLAGESTDTQYF.

This clonotype came up a few times. Mismatch with germline at one junction end may stem from a read error. V and J are TRBV24-1 and TRBJ2-7; the D is unclear. Per the germline V gene, CDR1 is KGHDR and CDR2 is SFDVKD. The length of the CDR3 is 15 residues. CDR3: CASSSEISVGYEQYF. The CDR3 DNA reads as TGTGCCAGCAGTTCAGAAATTTCAGTAGGTTACGAGCAGTACTTC.

This clonotype was seen at least ten times. V is TRBV2 and J is TRBJ2-3; 7 nucleotides line up with TRBD1. The CDR3 is 16 amino acids. Per the germline V gene, CDR1 is SNHLY and CDR2 is FYNNEI. The trim removed 6 bases at V and 4 bases at J, leaving 13 bases unmatched. The CDR3 is CASSAATGQSSDTQYF. As DNA, the CDR3 is TGTGCCAGCAGCGCAGCCACGGGACAGTCCTCAGATACGCAGTATTTT. The full variable domain, in which reference TRBV2 and TRBJ2-3 provide the parts outside the CDR3, is EPEVTQTPSHQVTQMGQEVILRCVPISNHLYFYWYRQILGQKVEFLVSFYNNEISEKSEIFDDQFSVERPDGSNFTLKIRSTKLEDSAMYFCASSAATGQSSDTQYFGPGTRLTVL.

About this clonotype itself: This may be a read error, as it is one base from a much larger clone. V gene TRBV28 combines with J gene TRBJ1-5; tentatively, D is TRBD1 (6 bases). The CDR3 runs to 16 residues. Germline CDR1 is MDHEN and CDR2 is SYDVKM. Trimming cost V 6 bases and J 3 bases, with 18 bases left between them. The CDR3 spells CASRPPGVGTNQPQHF. CDR3 in DNA: TGTGCCAGCAGACCCCCAGGGGTAGGGACCAATCAGCCCCAGCATTTT.

This clonotype came up many times. The chain combines TRBV20-1 with TRBJ2-7, with D uncertain. The CDR3 has 14 amino acids. Between the trimmed V and J ends, which lost 1 base and 3 bases, there was a span of 13 bases. Germline lookup yields CDR1 DFQATT and CDR2 SNEGSKA (reference sequence). CDR3 residues: CSARAPSGYYEQYF. The CDR3 coding sequence is TGCAGTGCTAGAGCCCCCAGTGGGTACTACGAGCAGTACTTC.

The J gene is TRBJ2-7, the V gene TRBV10-3; TRBD1 aligns across 11 bases. V trimming: 7 bases; J trimming: 3 bases; junction bases outside the gene matches: 8. Germline CDR1 is ENHRY and CDR2 is SYGVKD. The CDR3 spans 15 residues. The CDR3 DNA is TGTGCCATCACCGACGGACAGGGGGCGTTCTACGAGCAGTACTTC. Its translation is CAITDGQGAFYEQYF.

In the case of this clonotype: No conserved phenylalanine or tryptophan ends this CDR3, so it is likely a read error. The V and J genes are TRBV20-1 and TRBJ1-1; D remains ambiguous. Germline-derived CDR1 and CDR2 are DFQATT and SNEGSKA (reference sequence). The CDR3 consists of 14 residues. CDR3 DNA sequence: TGCGGTGCTAGAGCAAATCAGGCAAACACTGAAGCTTTCTTA. Amino acid sequence: CGARANQANTEAFL.

On this clonotype: No conserved phenylalanine or tryptophan ends this CDR3, so it is likely a read error. The chain recombines TRBV6-1 with TRBJ2-5; TRBD2 matches 12 bases. V trimming: 5 bases; J trimming: 5 bases; junction bases outside the gene matches: 12. The CDR3 extends over 17 amino acids. Germline CDR1 is MNHNS and CDR2 is SASEGT. The CDR3 here is CASSPSPLAGGGETQYL. The CDR3 DNA follows: TGTGCCAGCAGTCCATCTCCTCTAGCGGGGGGGGGGGAGACCCAGTACCTC.

The chain combines TRBV25-1 with TRBJ2-7; 8 nucleotides align to TRBD1. CDR1 is MGHDK and CDR2 is SYGVNS in the germline V gene. V lost 4 bases to trimming and J lost 10 bases; unmatched junction nucleotides: 15. CDR3 length: 15 amino acids. CDR3 protein: CASSAPGSGQAGQYF. CDR3 DNA: TGTGCCAGCAGTGCCCCGGGATCGGGACAGGCAGGTCAGTACTTC.

This chain links TRBV12-3 or TRBV12-4 with TRBJ1-4; D not resolved. V was shortened by 8 bases and J by 0 bases, with 16 bases between the two germline ends. The CDR3 is 16 amino acids. This CDR3 reads CASSLNQVATNEKLFF. CDR3 sequence (DNA): TGTGCCAGCTCACTGAACCAGGTAGCAACTAATGAAAAACTGTTTTTT.

The rearrangement uses TRBV2 and TRBJ1-2; the D gene is possibly TRBD1 (5 bases). The germline V and J ends were trimmed by 6 bases and 8 bases, with 16 bases remaining between them. The length of the CDR3 is 13 residues. Germline CDR1 SNHLY, CDR2 FYNNEI. In DNA form, the CDR3 reads TGTGCCAGCAGGACAGTCCTTCCCTACGGCTACACCTTC. It encodes CASRTVLPYGYTF.

The gene calls are TRBV6-5 and TRBJ2-7; D uncertain. Germline CDR1 MNHEY, CDR2 SVGAGI. Trimming removed 6 bases at V and 2 bases at J, with 20 bases between. The CDR3 spans 16 residues. CDR3 amino acids: CASRFTPHDGTYEQYF. DNA for the CDR3: TGTGCCAGCAGGTTTACCCCCCACGATGGTACCTACGAGCAGTACTTC.